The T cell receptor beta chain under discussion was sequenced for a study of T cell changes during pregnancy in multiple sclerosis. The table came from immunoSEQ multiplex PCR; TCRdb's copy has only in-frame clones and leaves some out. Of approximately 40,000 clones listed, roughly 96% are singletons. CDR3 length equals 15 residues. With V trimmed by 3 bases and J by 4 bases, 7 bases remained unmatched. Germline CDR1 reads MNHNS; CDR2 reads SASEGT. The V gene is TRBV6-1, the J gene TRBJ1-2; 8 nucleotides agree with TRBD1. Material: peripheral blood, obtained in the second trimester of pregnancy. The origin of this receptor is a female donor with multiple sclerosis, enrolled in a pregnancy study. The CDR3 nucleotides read TGTGCCAGCAGTGATCCGTCAGGGGGCGGCTATGGCTACACCTTC. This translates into CASSDPSGGGYGYTF.